This entry concerns a single TCR beta chain. The record originates from a study of blood T cell repertoires in COVID-19. The overall study: Donors in the United States, Italy and Spain gave samples during acute or convalescent COVID-19. PBMCs, B-cell-depleted T cells, or T cells provided the cDNA or gDNA that made up the material.

Cohorts were determined from participant-reported clinical history. Recovered Cohort 3 donors showed two negative PCRs, clearance, or symptom resolution. Profiled with immunoSEQ multiplex PCR; TCRdb holds only in-frame clones, not every one. The table records a few hundred thousand clones, over 75% of them present only once. Per the germline V gene, CDR1 is SGHVS and CDR2 is FNYEAQ. There are 11 residues in the CDR3. Trimming shortened V by 5 bases and J by 6 bases, and 7 bases separated the two germline ends. The V call is TRBV7-6, the J call TRBJ1-1, with unresolved D. This clonotype originated in a man aged 30 to 39 who had recovered from COVID-19. The sequencing input was PBMCs or T cells enriched from blood (not recorded which). The CDR3 bases are TGTGCCAGCAGCAATCGCGCTGAAGCTTTCTTT. It is translated as CASSNRAEAFF. The full variable domain, with the rest looked up from reference TRBV7-6 and TRBJ1-1, is GAGVSQSPRYKVTKRGQDVALRCDPISGHVSLYWYRQALGQGPEFLTYFNYEAQQDKSGLPNDRFSAERPEGSISTLTIQRTEQRDSAMYRCASSNRAEAFFGQGTRLTVV.